The 24 T cell receptor beta chains presented below share a single source sample, sequenced in a study of T-cell memory formation after mild COVID-19 (TCRdb year 2021). Libraries were built with 5' RACE. Sequencer: Illumina NovaSeq 6000. TCRdb redid the processing of the public reads, applying fastp at Q25 and MiXCR, and retained in-frame beta chains. Every CDR3 protein is listed once, alongside the most common genes and DNA of its rows. For this sample there are around 300,000 distinct CDR3 sequences; about 20% appear just once. The ten largest clones add up to around 23% of the sample. The specimen was PBMCs or a T cell subset sorted from them (not recorded which). These receptor sequences come from a man younger than 30 who had mild COVID-19 (a few samples of this study predate the infection). The sample titles of this study are shuffled in the database, so cell type and time point are left out; the donor was told from shared clones.

V usage is TRBV5-1 and J usage is TRBJ2-5; the D is unclear. V was clipped by 0 bases and J by 3 bases, with 6 bases between them. The CDR3 consists of 13 residues. Per germline, CDR1 SGHRS and CDR2 YFSETQ. CDR3 sequence: CASSLASEETQYF. CDR3 coding DNA: TGCGCCAGCAGCTTGGCCTCCGAAGAGACCCAGTACTTC.

This clonotype occurred a few times. The rearrangement links TRBV4-1 to TRBJ2-5, with D uncertain. V gave up 0 bases and J gave up 5 bases, with 10 bases separating them. Germline CDR1 MGHRA, CDR2 YSYEKL. There are 14 residues in the CDR3. The CDR3 nucleotides read TGCGCCAGCAGCCAAGAGGCGGTGGGCGAGACCCAGTACTTC. Translating it yields CASSQEAVGETQYF.

This clonotype has only a few counts. The chain links TRBV12-3 or TRBV12-4 to TRBJ2-7; no clear D. The CDR3 has 15 amino acids. V was shortened by 3 bases and J by 0 bases, with 12 bases between the two germline ends. The CDR3 loop reads CASSFSRSNSYEQYF. The CDR3 DNA reads TGTGCCAGCAGTTTTAGTAGGTCAAACTCCTACGAGCAGTACTTC.

This clonotype turned up a few times. The rearrangement uses TRBV6-5 and TRBJ2-7; 10 nucleotides align to TRBD2. After removal of 5 bases from V and 11 bases from J, the junction contained 15 bases not matched to a gene. The CDR3 is 15 amino acids. Germline V CDR1 and CDR2: MNHEY, SVGAGI. CDR3 loop: CASSRTLLAGSVKYF. CDR3 DNA sequence: TGTGCCAGCAGTCGTACACTACTAGCGGGATCCGTTAAGTACTTC.

There are a few counts of this clonotype. The chain carries TRBV12-3 or TRBV12-4 and TRBJ1-3; D may be TRBD1 (6 bases). The CDR3 covers 15 residues. The germline V and J ends were trimmed by 6 bases and 1 base, with 13 bases remaining between them. This chain's CDR3 is CASSLVTGSGNTIYF. For the CDR3, the DNA is TGTGCCAGCAGCTTGGTCACAGGGTCTGGAAACACCATATATTTT.

This clonotype appeared once. The rearrangement uses TRBV29-1 and TRBJ1-1; D ambiguous. This CDR3 contains 14 residues. Trimming removed 0 bases at V and 3 bases at J, with 11 bases between. Germline CDR1 SQVTM, CDR2 ANQGSEA. The chain's CDR3 is CSVEDPREHTEAFF. DNA of the CDR3: TGCAGCGTTGAAGATCCCCGAGAACACACTGAAGCTTTCTTT. Using reference TRBV29-1 and TRBJ1-1 for the parts outside the CDR3, the full variable domain is SAVISQKPSRDICQRGTSLTIQCQVDSQVTMMFWYRQQPGQSLTLIATANQGSEATYESGFVIDKFPISRPNLTFSTLTVSNMSPEDSSIYLCSVEDPREHTEAFFGQGTRLTVV.

Ten or more counts support this clonotype. The chain carries TRBV7-2 and TRBJ2-3; TRBD1 aligns across 8 bases. Germline CDR1 reads SGHTA; CDR2 reads FQGNSA. Unmatched junction bases numbered 3, after V lost 2 bases and J lost 2 bases. This CDR3 has 15 residues. The CDR3 loop is CASSLRDRSTDTQYF. Written as DNA, the CDR3 is TGTGCCAGCAGCTTACGGGACAGGTCCACAGATACGCAGTATTTT.

The chain employs TRBV9 and TRBJ1-2; TRBD1 agrees at 11 bases. There are 13 residues in the CDR3. Germline-derived CDR1 and CDR2 are SGDLS and YYNGEE. Losses at the gene ends were 7 bases for V and 4 bases for J; bases not matched to a gene: 3. The CDR3 DNA is TGTGCCAGCGGACAGGGGGCGGGCTATGGCTACACCTTC. This gives the protein CASGQGAGYGYTF.

This clonotype was seen a handful of times. The rearrangement joins TRBV7-2 to TRBJ2-1; 9 bases are shared with TRBD1. CDR1 is SGHTA, CDR2 FQGNSA, per germline. The V and J ends lost 1 base and 4 bases, in that order; junction bases with no gene match: 5. CDR3 size: 16 residues. The CDR3: CASSLGSGQGYNEQFF. In DNA, the CDR3 is TGTGCCAGCAGCTTAGGTTCGGGACAGGGATACAATGAGCAGTTCTTC. Full variable domain (rest looked up from reference TRBV7-2 and TRBJ2-1): GAGVSQSPSNKVTEKGKDVELRCDPISGHTALYWYRQSLGQGLEFLIYFQGNSAPDKSGLPSDRFSAERTGGSVSTLTIQRTQQEDSAVYLCASSLGSGQGYNEQFFGPGTRLTVL.

The chain employs TRBV4-2 and TRBJ1-5; tentative D call: TRBD1 (6 bases). V dropped 1 base and J dropped 4 bases, with 14 bases sitting between them. Germline values: CDR1 LGHNA, CDR2 YNFKEQ. The CDR3 contains 16 residues. CDR3 region: CASSQGGTSGNQPQHF. CDR3 sequence (DNA): TGTGCCAGCAGCCAAGGCGGGACATCAGGAAATCAGCCCCAGCATTTT.

This clonotype was recorded a few times. The chain has TRBV14 and TRBJ1-4; no clear D gene. Per the germline V gene, CDR1 is SGHDN and CDR2 is FVKESK. The CDR3 sequence is 15 residues long. With 0 bases removed from V and 8 bases from J, the gap between germline ends came to 13 bases. CDR3 in amino acids: CASSQDRNVGEKLFF. In nucleotides, the CDR3 is TGTGCCAGCAGCCAAGACAGGAACGTCGGAGAAAAACTGTTTTTT.

This chain joins TRBV7-2 and TRBJ2-5; 8 bases align to TRBD1. Germline loops: CDR1 SGHTA, CDR2 FQGNSA. V gave up 5 bases and J gave up 2 bases; unmatched junction bases: 4. The CDR3 runs 14 residues. The DNA of the CDR3 is TGTGCCAGCAGCCAGCGACAGGGGCAAGAGACCCAGTACTTC. As protein: CASSQRQGQETQYF.

This clonotype has at least ten counts. The V call is TRBV5-1, the J call TRBJ2-7, with 8 bases that match TRBD1. Trimming cost V 0 bases and J 1 base; bases outside gene matches: 0. Per germline, CDR1 SGHRS and CDR2 YFSETQ. This CDR3 spans 14 amino acids. The CDR3 loop reads CASSLGQGSYEQYV. The CDR3 nucleotides are TGCGCCAGCAGCTTGGGACAGGGGTCCTACGAGCAGTACGTC.

J is TRBJ1-1 and V is TRBV5-1; D remains unclear. CDR3 length equals 12 residues. V was pared by 5 bases and J by 3 bases, with 8 bases between. Germline V CDR1 and CDR2: SGHRS, YFSETQ. The CDR3 nucleotides read TGCGCCAGCAGGGATGAAGACACTGAAGCTTTCTTT. Translation gives CASRDEDTEAFF.

The V and J genes are TRBV12-3 or TRBV12-4 and TRBJ2-1, with 7 bases aligning to TRBD1. This CDR3 has 14 amino acids. V dropped 5 bases and J dropped 6; count of bases not matched to a gene: 7. In nucleotides, the CDR3 is TGTGCCAGCAGTGGGGACAGAAGGGGCAATGAGCAGTTCTTC. It yields the protein CASSGDRRGNEQFF.

The V and J genes are TRBV7-8 and TRBJ2-1; D gene unclear. The V and J ends lost 0 bases and 12 bases respectively, with 9 bases between them. Looked up from germline, CDR1 is SGHVS and CDR2 is FQNEAQ. The CDR3 spans 12 residues. The DNA for the CDR3 is TGTGCCAGCAGCTTAGCAGGTGAGCGGCAGTTCTTC. This sequence encodes CASSLAGERQFF.

The chain recombines TRBV2 with TRBJ2-1; 7 bases align to TRBD1. This CDR3 region has 15 residues. Germline V CDR1 and CDR2: SNHLY, FYNNEI. The V and J ends lost 5 bases and 6 bases, in that order; junction bases with no gene match: 10. Here the CDR3 reads CASSTVDRVPNEQFF. The CDR3 DNA reads as TGTGCCAGCAGTACCGTCGACAGGGTCCCCAATGAGCAGTTCTTC.

The table lists this clonotype with a few counts. The rearrangement uses TRBV28 and TRBJ1-5, with D possibly TRBD1 on 6 matching bases. V dropped 6 bases and J dropped 0 bases, with 15 bases sitting between them. This CDR3 contains 16 residues. Germline V gene sequence: CDR1 MDHEN, CDR2 SYDVKM. The CDR3 DNA follows: TGTGCCAGCAGCCGACCCGGACAGCTTAGCAATCAGCCCCAGCATTTT. Translated: CASSRPGQLSNQPQHF.

The chain is built from TRBV11-3 and TRBJ2-7; a weak D match, TRBD2 (5 bases). The CDR3 extends over 16 amino acids. Per the germline V gene, CDR1 is SGHNT and CDR2 is YENEEA. Trimming took off 0 bases at V and 0 bases at J, with 12 bases between the two ends. The CDR3 DNA is TGTGCCAGCAGCTTAGATCGTTGGAGGTTCTCCTACGAGCAGTACGTC. It translates to CASSLDRWRFSYEQYV.

The chain combines TRBV4-1 with TRBJ1-3; D is possibly TRBD1 (6 bases). Looked up from germline, CDR1 is MGHRA and CDR2 is YSYEKL. The CDR3 has 15 amino acids. V lost 2 bases and J 2 bases, leaving 10 bases between the germline ends. DNA for the CDR3: TGCGCCAGCAGCCAACAGGGGTTGACTGGAAACACCATATATTTT. It specifies CASSQQGLTGNTIYF.

This rearrangement joins TRBV9 to TRBJ2-7, with 9 bases that match TRBD1. This CDR3 region has 15 residues. Germline loops: CDR1 SGDLS, CDR2 YYNGEE. The junction had 5 bases not matched to a gene; V was cut back by 0 bases and J by 4 bases. The CDR3 coding sequence is TGTGCCAGCAGCGTAGGACAGGGGGAGGGTTACGAGCAGTACTTC. Protein sequence: CASSVGQGEGYEQYF.

This clonotype was picked up a small number of times. The J gene is TRBJ2-2, the V gene TRBV12-3 or TRBV12-4; D gene unclear. This CDR3 has 13 amino acids. V was cut by 2 bases and J by 1 base, with 2 bases left in between. Written as DNA, the CDR3 is TGTGCCAGCAGTTTATGGAACACCGGGGAGCTGTTTTTT. Protein: CASSLWNTGELFF.

The CDR3 spells CASSQGYAGVNEQFF. DNA of the CDR3: TGTGCCAGCAGCCAAGGTTACGCAGGGGTCAATGAGCAGTTCTTC. The J gene is TRBJ2-1, the V gene TRBV3-1; TRBD1 is a possible D gene (6 bases). This CDR3 spans 15 amino acids. V was clipped by 1 base and J by 6 bases, with 13 bases between them. CDR1 is LGHDT, CDR2 YNNKEL, per germline (reference sequence).

This clonotype was recorded a few times. The chain joins TRBV5-5 to TRBJ2-6; no clear D. V lost 6 bases and J lost 0, with 7 bases in between. CDR1 is SGHKS, CDR2 YYEKEE, per germline (reference sequence). This CDR3 has 14 residues. The CDR3 reads CASTYSSGANVLTF. DNA for the CDR3: TGTGCCAGCACCTATAGCTCTGGGGCCAACGTCCTGACTTTC.